This T cell receptor beta chain was found in a study of blood T cell repertoires in COVID-19. Study-wide background: Nucleic acid was either cDNA or gDNA, and it came from T cells, B-cell-depleted T cells, or PBMCs.

Original processing methods: The assay estimated nucleated cells by amplifying reference gene primers. The repertoire was sequenced with immunoSEQ multiplex PCR; TCRdb's copy has only in-frame clones and lacks some. D and trimming were read from the DNA, whereas the V and J calls and clone size are those reported in that table. The sample has approximately 84,000 clones, almost 80% seen once; the top ten hold around 15%. The CDR3 contains 14 residues. Deletions cut 3 bases from V and 5 bases from J, with 13 bases between. Germline V CDR1 and CDR2: SGHVS, FQNEAQ. This rearrangement joins TRBV7-8 to TRBJ1-1, with D possibly being TRBD1 (6 bases). The sequence derives from a human donor in a cohort sampled during active COVID-19. The specimen was peripheral blood. The DNA for the CDR3 is TGTGCCAGCAGCTTTCGGGGGGGCTTAACTGAAGCTTTCTTT. It is translated as CASSFRGGLTEAFF.